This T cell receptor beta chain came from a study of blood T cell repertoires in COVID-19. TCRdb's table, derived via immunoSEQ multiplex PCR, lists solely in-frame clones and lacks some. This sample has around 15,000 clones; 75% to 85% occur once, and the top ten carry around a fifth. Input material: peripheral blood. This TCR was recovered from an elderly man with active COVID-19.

The CDR3 spells CASSWDRGRQETQYF. CDR3 nucleotide sequence: TGTGCCAGCAGCTGGGACAGGGGGCGCCAAGAGACCCAGTACTTC. The rearrangement uses TRBV7-9 and TRBJ2-5; 12 positions agree with TRBD1. CDR1 SEHNR and CDR2 FQNEAQ come from the germline V gene (reference sequence). V trimming: 4 bases; J trimming: 1 base; junction bases outside the gene matches: 1. This CDR3 spans 15 amino acids.